This is a list of T cell receptor beta chains from one sample in a study of T cell clonotyping in hematopoietic cell transplantation. Some clones are missing from TCRdb's copy, which holds only in-frame ones; the method was immunoSEQ multiplex PCR. The data show 15,000 to 20,000 clones, approximately 75% seen once. The source material was peripheral blood mononuclear cells, sampled before stem cell transplant. Receptors were obtained from a man in his fifties or sixties with acute myeloid leukemia. Some clones in this sample may be carry-over from other donors' samples. Both conserved end residues are part of each CDR3. The D gene is left open where the match is weak. Not every row has a clone size; where given, it reads once, few, many or a size class.

d_gene: -
j_gene: TRBJ1-1
abundance: few
len: 15
v_gene: TRBV19
CDR3nt: TGTGCCAGTAGTATAGGGCGGGATGCGGACACTGAAGCTTTCTTT
CDR3aa: CASSIGRDADTEAFF

d_gene: TRBD1
j_gene: TRBJ1-6
abundance: few
len: 12
v_gene: TRBV2
CDR3nt: TGTGCCATGGGACAGGGAGGTTCACCCCTCCACTTT
CDR3aa: CAMGQGGSPLHF

d_gene: TRBD1
j_gene: TRBJ1-5
abundance: -
len: 16
v_gene: TRBV4-2
CDR3nt: TGTGCCAGCAGCCAGGAACAGGGGGCTAGCAATCAGCCCCAGCATTTT
CDR3aa: CASSQEQGASNQPQHF

d_gene: TRBD1
j_gene: TRBJ1-1
abundance: -
len: 17
v_gene: TRBV6-1
CDR3nt: TGTGCCAGCAGTGAAGTAACAGGGGTCGGGGGGTCCACTGAAGCTTTCTTT
CDR3aa: CASSEVTGVGGSTEAFF

d_gene: -
j_gene: TRBJ1-1
abundance: -
len: 11
v_gene: TRBV6-5
CDR3nt: TGTGCCAGCAGTTCAAGGACTGAAGCTTTCTTT
CDR3aa: CASSSRTEAFF

d_gene: -
j_gene: TRBJ1-2
abundance: -
len: 13
v_gene: TRBV6-4
CDR3nt: TGTGCCAGCAGCCAGGACTCGGGGAATGGCTACACCTTC
CDR3aa: CASSQDSGNGYTF

d_gene: -
j_gene: TRBJ2-7
abundance: -
len: 14
v_gene: TRBV5-1
CDR3nt: TGCGCCAGCCAAGATAGCGGACAGACCTACGAGCAGTACTTC
CDR3aa: CASQDSGQTYEQYF

d_gene: -
j_gene: TRBJ2-7
abundance: -
len: 13
v_gene: TRBV10-3
CDR3nt: TGTGCCATCAGTGAACCAAAGTCCTACGAGCAGTACTTC
CDR3aa: CAISEPKSYEQYF

d_gene: TRBD1
j_gene: TRBJ2-7
abundance: -
len: 13
v_gene: TRBV6-6
CDR3nt: TGTGCCAGCAGTTTGCCAGGGGGCTACGAGCAGTACTTC
CDR3aa: CASSLPGGYEQYF

d_gene: -
j_gene: TRBJ2-7
abundance: -
len: 16
v_gene: TRBV27
CDR3nt: TGTGCCAGCAGTTCCACCCGAGGGGTTGACTCCTACGAGCAGTACTTC
CDR3aa: CASSSTRGVDSYEQYF

d_gene: -
j_gene: TRBJ1-4
abundance: -
len: 17
v_gene: TRBV4-3
CDR3nt: TGCGCCAGCAGCCAAGCTACAGGAACGACAACTAATGAAAAACTGTTTTTT
CDR3aa: CASSQATGTTTNEKLFF

d_gene: TRBD1
j_gene: TRBJ1-2
abundance: -
len: 18
v_gene: TRBV7-8
CDR3nt: TGTGCCAGCAGCCCCGTAATCCGACAGGGTCCCTCCAACTATGGCTACACCTTC
CDR3aa: CASSPVIRQGPSNYGYTF

d_gene: -
j_gene: TRBJ2-3
abundance: -
len: 14
v_gene: TRBV7-9
CDR3nt: TGTGCCAGCAGCTTACCGGCCGAGGGAGATACGCAGTATTTT
CDR3aa: CASSLPAEGDTQYF

d_gene: -
j_gene: TRBJ1-2
abundance: -
len: 13
v_gene: TRBV4-1
CDR3nt: TGCGCCAGCAGCCAAGAGTGGGGGGACGGCTACACCTTC
CDR3aa: CASSQEWGDGYTF

d_gene: -
j_gene: TRBJ2-7
abundance: once
len: 17
v_gene: TRBV5-6
CDR3nt: TGTGCCAGCAGCTTGGAGGGCGCAGGGTTTGGGTCCTACGAGCAGTACTTC
CDR3aa: CASSLEGAGFGSYEQYF

d_gene: TRBD2
j_gene: TRBJ2-3
abundance: -
len: 15
v_gene: TRBV29-1
CDR3nt: TGCAGCGTTGATTTGGCTAGCGGGGATTTGGATACGCAGTATTTT
CDR3aa: CSVDLASGDLDTQYF

d_gene: -
j_gene: TRBJ1-5
abundance: -
len: 15
v_gene: TRBV7-8
CDR3nt: TGTGCCAGCAGCCCTACGGCAGGACGTAATCAGCCCCAGCATTTT
CDR3aa: CASSPTAGRNQPQHF

d_gene: TRBD1
j_gene: TRBJ1-6
abundance: once
len: 15
v_gene: TRBV2
CDR3nt: TGTGCCATAGGACAGGGAAGCTCCTATAATTCACCCCTCCACTTT
CDR3aa: CAIGQGSSYNSPLHF

d_gene: -
j_gene: TRBJ1-5
abundance: -
len: 15
v_gene: TRBV6-1
CDR3nt: TGTGCCAGCAGTGAAGCTGGAGGGGTGGGTCAGCCCCAGCATTTT
CDR3aa: CASSEAGGVGQPQHF

d_gene: -
j_gene: TRBJ2-1
abundance: -
len: 13
v_gene: TRBV5-1
CDR3nt: TGCGCCAGCAGCTTCGCGGACGGCGATGAGCAGTTCTTC
CDR3aa: CASSFADGDEQFF

d_gene: TRBD2
j_gene: TRBJ2-1
abundance: -
len: 15
v_gene: TRBV2
CDR3nt: TGTGCCAGCACTCCGGGACTAGCGGGGTACAATGAGCAGTTCTTC
CDR3aa: CASTPGLAGYNEQFF

d_gene: TRBD2
j_gene: TRBJ2-2
abundance: -
len: 16
v_gene: TRBV15
CDR3nt: TGTGCCACCAGCAGAGTAGCGGGGGGAAACACCGGGGAGCTGTTTTTT
CDR3aa: CATSRVAGGNTGELFF

d_gene: TRBD1
j_gene: TRBJ1-5
abundance: few
len: 10
v_gene: TRBV6-5
CDR3nt: TGTGGGACAGGGGAACAGCCCCAGCATTTT
CDR3aa: CGTGEQPQHF

d_gene: -
j_gene: TRBJ2-5
abundance: -
len: 15
v_gene: TRBV7-2
CDR3nt: TGTGCCAGCAGCCCACCGCTGGGGATACAAGAGACCCAGTACTTC
CDR3aa: CASSPPLGIQETQYF

d_gene: -
j_gene: TRBJ2-7
abundance: -
len: 15
v_gene: TRBV7-6
CDR3nt: TGTGCCAGCAGCTTAGCGCGGGGTAATAGGGGCGAGCAGTACTTC
CDR3aa: CASSLARGNRGEQYF

d_gene: -
j_gene: TRBJ2-2
abundance: -
len: 13
v_gene: TRBV2
CDR3nt: TGTGCCAGCACTCCAGGGTATACCGGGGAGCTGTTTTTT
CDR3aa: CASTPGYTGELFF

d_gene: TRBD1
j_gene: TRBJ1-2
abundance: -
len: 14
v_gene: TRBV28
CDR3nt: TGTGCCAGCATCCCCGGACAGGTCGGGGACGGCTACACCTTC
CDR3aa: CASIPGQVGDGYTF

d_gene: TRBD2
j_gene: TRBJ2-3
abundance: -
len: 15
v_gene: TRBV2
CDR3nt: TGTGCCAGCAGTGATAGCGGGGGGGGCACAGATACGCAGTATTTT
CDR3aa: CASSDSGGGTDTQYF

d_gene: -
j_gene: TRBJ2-5
abundance: -
len: 15
v_gene: TRBV7-2
CDR3nt: TGTGCCAGCAGCTTAGTCACCGGGCTTCAAGAGACCCAGTACTTC
CDR3aa: CASSLVTGLQETQYF

d_gene: -
j_gene: TRBJ1-2
abundance: once
len: 15
v_gene: TRBV5-4
CDR3nt: TGTGCCAGCAGCTTGGAAAACAGGGCTAACTATGGCTACACCTTC
CDR3aa: CASSLENRANYGYTF

d_gene: TRBD1
j_gene: TRBJ1-5
abundance: -
len: 13
v_gene: TRBV6-5
CDR3nt: TGTGCCAGCAGTGTAGGGGGCGGGCAGCCCCAGCATTTT
CDR3aa: CASSVGGGQPQHF

d_gene: -
j_gene: TRBJ1-1
abundance: -
len: 14
v_gene: TRBV19
CDR3nt: TGTGCCAGTAGGTACTCCCCCTCGAACACTGAAGCTTTCTTT
CDR3aa: CASRYSPSNTEAFF

d_gene: -
j_gene: TRBJ1-3
abundance: -
len: 15
v_gene: TRBV7-3
CDR3nt: TGTGCCAGCAGTTCACAGGGAGGATGGGGAAACACCATATATTTT
CDR3aa: CASSSQGGWGNTIYF

d_gene: -
j_gene: TRBJ2-1
abundance: -
len: 13
v_gene: TRBV7-2
CDR3nt: TGTGCCAGCAGCTTGGCGGGCATCAATGAGCAGTTCTTC
CDR3aa: CASSLAGINEQFF

d_gene: TRBD1
j_gene: TRBJ1-3
abundance: once
len: 13
v_gene: TRBV29-1
CDR3nt: TGCAGCGTCGGAGGGGGCGGTGGAAACACCATATATTTT
CDR3aa: CSVGGGGGNTIYF

d_gene: -
j_gene: TRBJ2-7
abundance: -
len: 14
v_gene: TRBV2
CDR3nt: TGTGCCAGCAGTCCCCAGGGGCCCCAGTACGAGCAGTACTTC
CDR3aa: CASSPQGPQYEQYF

d_gene: TRBD1
j_gene: TRBJ1-1
abundance: medium-sized
len: 14
v_gene: TRBV9
CDR3nt: TGTGCCAGCAGCGTTTCCGGGACAGAAATTGAAGCTTTCTTT
CDR3aa: CASSVSGTEIEAFF

d_gene: -
j_gene: TRBJ2-5
abundance: few
len: 14
v_gene: TRBV30
CDR3nt: TGTGCCTGGAGTGTACGGAGGTACCAAGAGACCCAGTACTTC
CDR3aa: CAWSVRRYQETQYF